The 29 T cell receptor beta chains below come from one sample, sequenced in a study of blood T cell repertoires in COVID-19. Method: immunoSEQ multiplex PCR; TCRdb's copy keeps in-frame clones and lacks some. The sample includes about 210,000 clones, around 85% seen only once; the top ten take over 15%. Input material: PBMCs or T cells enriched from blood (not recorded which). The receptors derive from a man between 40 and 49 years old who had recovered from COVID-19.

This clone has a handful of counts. CDR3 nucleotides: TGTGCCCAAGACCCAGGGGTAGGGTCACCCCTCCACTTT. Protein sequence: CAQDPGVGSPLHF. The J gene is TRBJ1-6, the V gene TRBV30; perhaps TRBD1 as D (6 bases). Germline lookup yields CDR1 GTSNPN and CDR2 SVGIG (reference sequence). V was trimmed by 8 bases and J by 10 bases, leaving 18 bases between them. CDR3 length equals 13 residues.

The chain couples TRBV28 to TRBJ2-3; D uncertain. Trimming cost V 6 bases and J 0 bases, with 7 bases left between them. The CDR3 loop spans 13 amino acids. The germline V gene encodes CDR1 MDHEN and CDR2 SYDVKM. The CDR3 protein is CASSLTSTDTQYF. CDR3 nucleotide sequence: TGTGCCAGCAGCCTAACTAGCACAGATACGCAGTATTTT.

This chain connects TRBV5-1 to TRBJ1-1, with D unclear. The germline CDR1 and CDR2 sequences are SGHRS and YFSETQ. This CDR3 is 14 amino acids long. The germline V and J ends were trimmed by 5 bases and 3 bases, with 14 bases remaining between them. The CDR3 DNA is TGCGCCAGCAGTCGTGACTCTAAGGACACTGAAGCTTTCTTT. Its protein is CASSRDSKDTEAFF.

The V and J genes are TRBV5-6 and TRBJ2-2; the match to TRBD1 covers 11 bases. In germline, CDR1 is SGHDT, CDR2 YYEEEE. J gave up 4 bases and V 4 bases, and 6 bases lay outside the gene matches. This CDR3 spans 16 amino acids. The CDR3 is CASSRQDRGLTGELFF. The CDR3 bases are TGTGCCAGCAGCCGCCAGGACAGGGGGCTCACCGGGGAGCTGTTTTTT.

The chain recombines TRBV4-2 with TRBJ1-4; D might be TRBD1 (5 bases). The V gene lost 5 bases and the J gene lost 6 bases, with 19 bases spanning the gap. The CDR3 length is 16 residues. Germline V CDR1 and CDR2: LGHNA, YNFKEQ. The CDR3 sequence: CASSGRGSLSDEKLFF. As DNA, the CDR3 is TGTGCCAGCAGCGGTAGGGGATCCCTATCGGATGAAAAACTGTTTTTT.

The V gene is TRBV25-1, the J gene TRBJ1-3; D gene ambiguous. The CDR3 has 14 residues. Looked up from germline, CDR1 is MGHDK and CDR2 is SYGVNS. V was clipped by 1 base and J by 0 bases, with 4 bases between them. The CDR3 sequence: CASSEFRSGNTIYF. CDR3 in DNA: TGTGCCAGCAGTGAATTTCGCTCTGGAAACACCATATATTTT.

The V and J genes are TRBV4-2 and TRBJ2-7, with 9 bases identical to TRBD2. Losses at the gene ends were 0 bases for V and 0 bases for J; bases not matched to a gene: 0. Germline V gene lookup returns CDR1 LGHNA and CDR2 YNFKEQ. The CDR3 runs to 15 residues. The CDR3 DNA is TGTGCCAGCAGCCAAGAGACTAGCGGCTCCTACGAGCAGTACTTC. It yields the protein CASSQETSGSYEQYF.

The CDR3 spells CASSNGLLYEQYF. The CDR3 bases are TGTGCCAGCAGCAACGGACTGTTATACGAGCAGTACTTC. The J gene is TRBJ2-7, the V gene TRBV12-3 or TRBV12-4; maybe TRBD2 (5 bases). The CDR3 runs to 13 residues. V was shortened by 6 bases and J by 4 bases, with 13 bases between the two germline ends.

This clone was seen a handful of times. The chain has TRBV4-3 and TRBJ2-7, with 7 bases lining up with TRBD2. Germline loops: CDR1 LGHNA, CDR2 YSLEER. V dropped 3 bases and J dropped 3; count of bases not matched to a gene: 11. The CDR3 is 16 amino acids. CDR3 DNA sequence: TGCGCCAGCAGCCAGGCCCTAGCGGTCGCTCACTACGAGCAGTACTTC. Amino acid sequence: CASSQALAVAHYEQYF.

CDR3 region: CASWKGQGTNEKLFF. In DNA, the CDR3 is TGTGCCAGCTGGAAGGGGCAAGGGACTAATGAAAAACTGTTTTTT. This chain uses TRBV2 with TRBJ1-4; D may be TRBD1 (5 bases). Trimming took 8 bases from V and 2 from J, leaving 15 bases between them. CDR3 length equals 15 residues. Germline CDR1 and CDR2: SNHLY and FYNNEI.

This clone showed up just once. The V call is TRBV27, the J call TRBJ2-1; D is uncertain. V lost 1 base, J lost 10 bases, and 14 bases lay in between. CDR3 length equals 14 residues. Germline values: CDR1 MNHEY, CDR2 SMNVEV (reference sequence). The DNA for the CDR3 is TGTGCCAGCAGTTTATTTGGTAGTATTTTCGAGCAGTTCTTC. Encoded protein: CASSLFGSIFEQFF.

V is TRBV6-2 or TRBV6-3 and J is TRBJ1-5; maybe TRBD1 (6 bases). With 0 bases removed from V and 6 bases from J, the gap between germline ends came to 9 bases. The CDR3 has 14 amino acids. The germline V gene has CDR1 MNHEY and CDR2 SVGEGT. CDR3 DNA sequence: TGTGCCAGCAGTTACTCGACAGGAACTCAGCCCCAGCATTTT. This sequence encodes CASSYSTGTQPQHF.

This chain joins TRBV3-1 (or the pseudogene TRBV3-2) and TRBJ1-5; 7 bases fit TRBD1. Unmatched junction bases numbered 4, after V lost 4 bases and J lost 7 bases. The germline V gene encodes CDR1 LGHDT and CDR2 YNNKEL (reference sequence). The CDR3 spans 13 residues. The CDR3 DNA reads TGTGCCAGCAGCCCGACAGGGACCCAGCCCCAGCATTTT. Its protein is CASSPTGTQPQHF.

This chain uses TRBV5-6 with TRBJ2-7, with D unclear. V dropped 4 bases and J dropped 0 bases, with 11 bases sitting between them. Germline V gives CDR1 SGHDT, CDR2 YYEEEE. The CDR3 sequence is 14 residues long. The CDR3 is CASSPLMSSYEQYF. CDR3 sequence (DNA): TGTGCCAGCAGCCCCCTGATGAGCTCCTACGAGCAGTACTTC.

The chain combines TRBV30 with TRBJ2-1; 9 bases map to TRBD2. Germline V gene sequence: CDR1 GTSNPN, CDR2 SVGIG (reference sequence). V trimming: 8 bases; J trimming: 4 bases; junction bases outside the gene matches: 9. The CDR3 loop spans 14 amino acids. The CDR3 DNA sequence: TGTGCCACAACCGGGACTAGCTCATACAATGAGCAGTTCTTC. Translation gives CATTGTSSYNEQFF. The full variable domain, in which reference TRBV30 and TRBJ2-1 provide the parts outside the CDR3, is SQTIHQWPATLVQPVGSPLSLECTVEGTSNPNLYWYRQAAGRGLQLLFYSVGIGQISSEVPQNLSASRPQDRQFILSSKKLLLSDSGFYLCATTGTSSYNEQFFGPGTRLTVL.

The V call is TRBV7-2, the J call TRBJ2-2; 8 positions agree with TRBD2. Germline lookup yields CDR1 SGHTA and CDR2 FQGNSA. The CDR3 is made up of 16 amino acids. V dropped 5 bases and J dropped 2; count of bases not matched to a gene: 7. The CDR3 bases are TGTGCCAGCAGCCGGGGGGGCGGGAGTAACACCGGGGAGCTGTTTTTT. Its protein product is CASSRGGGSNTGELFF.

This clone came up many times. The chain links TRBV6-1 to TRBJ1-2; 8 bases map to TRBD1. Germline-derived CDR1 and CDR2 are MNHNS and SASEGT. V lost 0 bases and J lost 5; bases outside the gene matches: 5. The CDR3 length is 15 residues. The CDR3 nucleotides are TGTGCCAGCAGTGAAGCGCTAACAGGGGGGTATGGCTACACCTTC. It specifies CASSEALTGGYGYTF.

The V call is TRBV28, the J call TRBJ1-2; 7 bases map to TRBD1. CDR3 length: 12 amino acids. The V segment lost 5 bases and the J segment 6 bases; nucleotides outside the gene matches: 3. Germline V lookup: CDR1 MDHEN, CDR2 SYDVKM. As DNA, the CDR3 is TGTGCCAGCAGTACCACAGGGGATGGCTACACCTTC. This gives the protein CASSTTGDGYTF.

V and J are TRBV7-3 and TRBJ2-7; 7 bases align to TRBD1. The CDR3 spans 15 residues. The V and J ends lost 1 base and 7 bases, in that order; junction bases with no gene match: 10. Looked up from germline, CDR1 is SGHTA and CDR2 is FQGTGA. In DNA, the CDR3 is TGTGCCAGCAGCTTAAGAGGTTCAGGGGGAGAAGAGCAGTACTTC. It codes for CASSLRGSGGEEQYF.

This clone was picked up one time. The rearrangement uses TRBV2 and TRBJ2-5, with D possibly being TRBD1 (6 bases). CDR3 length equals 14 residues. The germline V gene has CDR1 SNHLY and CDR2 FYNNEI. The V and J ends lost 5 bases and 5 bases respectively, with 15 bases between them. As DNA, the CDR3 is TGTGCCAGCAGTCCTCAGACAGGAGGCGAGACCCAGTACTTC. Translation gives CASSPQTGGETQYF.

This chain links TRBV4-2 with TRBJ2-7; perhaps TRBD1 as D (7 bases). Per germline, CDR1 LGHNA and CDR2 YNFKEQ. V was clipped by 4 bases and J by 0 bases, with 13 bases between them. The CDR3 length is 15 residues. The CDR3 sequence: CASSRGGGSSYEQYF. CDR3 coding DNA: TGTGCCAGCAGCCGAGGAGGGGGCTCCTCCTACGAGCAGTACTTC.

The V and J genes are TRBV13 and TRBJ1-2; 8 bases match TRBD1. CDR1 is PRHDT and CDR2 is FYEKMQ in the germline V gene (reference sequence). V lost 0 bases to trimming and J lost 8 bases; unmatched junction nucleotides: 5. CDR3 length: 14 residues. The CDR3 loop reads CASSLGDRAPGYTF. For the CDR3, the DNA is TGTGCCAGCAGCTTAGGGGACAGGGCCCCCGGCTACACCTTC. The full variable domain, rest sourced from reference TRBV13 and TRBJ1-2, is AAGVIQSPRHLIKEKRETATLKCYPIPRHDTVYWYQQGPGQDPQFLISFYEKMQSDKGSIPDRFSAQQFSDYHSELNMSSLELGDSALYFCASSLGDRAPGYTFGSGTRLTVV.

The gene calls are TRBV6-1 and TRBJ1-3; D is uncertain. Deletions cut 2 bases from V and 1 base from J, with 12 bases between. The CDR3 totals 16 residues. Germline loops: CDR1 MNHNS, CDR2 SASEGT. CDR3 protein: CASSESGVTSGNTIYF. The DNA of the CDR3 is TGTGCCAGCAGTGAATCCGGGGTAACGTCTGGAAACACCATATATTTT.

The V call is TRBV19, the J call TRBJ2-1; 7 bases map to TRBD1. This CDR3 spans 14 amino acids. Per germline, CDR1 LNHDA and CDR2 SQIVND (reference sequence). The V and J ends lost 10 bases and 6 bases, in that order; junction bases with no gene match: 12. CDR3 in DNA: TGTGCCACAAGACAGGGAAGGTCGGTCAATGAGCAGTTCTTC. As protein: CATRQGRSVNEQFF.

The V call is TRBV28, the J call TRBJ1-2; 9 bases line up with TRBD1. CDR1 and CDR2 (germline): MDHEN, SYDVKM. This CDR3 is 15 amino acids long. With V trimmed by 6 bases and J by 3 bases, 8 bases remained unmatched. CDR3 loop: CASRDQGTGYYGYTF. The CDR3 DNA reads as TGTGCCAGCAGGGACCAAGGGACAGGGTACTATGGCTACACCTTC.

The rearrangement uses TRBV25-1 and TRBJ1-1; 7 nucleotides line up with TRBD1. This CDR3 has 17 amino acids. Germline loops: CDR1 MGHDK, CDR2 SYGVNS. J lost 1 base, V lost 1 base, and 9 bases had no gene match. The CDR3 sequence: CASSESLIGQANTEAFF. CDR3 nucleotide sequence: TGTGCCAGCAGTGAATCTCTTATCGGACAGGCGAACACTGAAGCTTTCTTT.

The CDR3 here is CASSFVAGGLNEQFF. The CDR3 coding sequence is TGTGCCAGCAGCTTTGTAGCGGGAGGATTAAATGAGCAGTTCTTC. The rearrangement links TRBV7-2 to TRBJ2-1; TRBD2 aligns across 10 bases. The CDR3 spans 15 residues. Looked up from germline, CDR1 is SGHTA and CDR2 is FQGNSA. Trimming at V came to 3 bases and at J to 7 bases, leaving 6 bases not matched to a gene.

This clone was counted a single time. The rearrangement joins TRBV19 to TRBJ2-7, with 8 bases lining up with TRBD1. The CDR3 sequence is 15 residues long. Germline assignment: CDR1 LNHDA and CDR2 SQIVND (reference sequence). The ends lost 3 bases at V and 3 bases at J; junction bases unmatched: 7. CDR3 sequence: CASSIKQGVNYEQYF. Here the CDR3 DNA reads TGTGCCAGTAGTATCAAACAGGGGGTGAACTACGAGCAGTACTTC. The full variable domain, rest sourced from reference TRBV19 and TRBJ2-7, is DGGITQSPKYLFRKEGQNVTLSCEQNLNHDAMYWYRQDPGQGLRLIYYSQIVNDFQKGDIAEGYSVSREKKESFPLTVTSAQKNPTAFYLCASSIKQGVNYEQYFGPGTRLTVT.

The CDR3 spells CASSSPGPRTGELFF. CDR3 in DNA: TGTGCCAGCAGCTCGCCGGGTCCCCGGACCGGGGAGCTGTTTTTT. J is TRBJ2-2 and V is TRBV9; D ambiguous. This CDR3 is built from 15 residues. Germline loops: CDR1 SGDLS, CDR2 YYNGEE. The V and J ends lost 4 bases and 5 bases respectively, with 15 bases between them.